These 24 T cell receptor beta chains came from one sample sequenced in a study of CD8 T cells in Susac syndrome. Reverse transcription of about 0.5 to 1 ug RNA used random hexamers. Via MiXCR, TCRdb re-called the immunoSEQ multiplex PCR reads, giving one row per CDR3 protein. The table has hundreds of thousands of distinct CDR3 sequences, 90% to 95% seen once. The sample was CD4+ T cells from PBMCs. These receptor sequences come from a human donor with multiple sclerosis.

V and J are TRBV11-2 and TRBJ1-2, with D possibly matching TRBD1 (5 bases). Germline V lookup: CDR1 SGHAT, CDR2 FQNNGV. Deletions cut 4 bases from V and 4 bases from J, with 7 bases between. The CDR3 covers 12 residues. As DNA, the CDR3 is TGTGCCAGCAGCTCGACAGTCTATGGCTACACCTTC. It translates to CASSSTVYGYTF.

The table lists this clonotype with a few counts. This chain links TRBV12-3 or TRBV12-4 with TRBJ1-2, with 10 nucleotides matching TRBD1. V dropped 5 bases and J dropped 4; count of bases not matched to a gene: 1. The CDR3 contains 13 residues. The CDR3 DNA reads TGTGCCAGCAGTGGGGACAGGGGCTATGGCTACACCTTC. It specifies CASSGDRGYGYTF.

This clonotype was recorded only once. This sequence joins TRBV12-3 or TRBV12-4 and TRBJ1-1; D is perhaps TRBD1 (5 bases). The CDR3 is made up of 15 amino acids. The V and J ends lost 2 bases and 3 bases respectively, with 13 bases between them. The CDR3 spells CASSLQGSADTEAFF. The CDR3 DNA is TGTGCCAGCAGTTTACAGGGTTCGGCGGACACTGAAGCTTTCTTT.

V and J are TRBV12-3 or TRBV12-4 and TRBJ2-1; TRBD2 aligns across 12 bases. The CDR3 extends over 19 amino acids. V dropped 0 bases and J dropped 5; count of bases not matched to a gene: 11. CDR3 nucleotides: TGTGCCAGCAGTTTAGCGCTAAGAGGGCTAGCGGGGGGGCACAATGAGCAGTTCTTC. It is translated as CASSLALRGLAGGHNEQFF.

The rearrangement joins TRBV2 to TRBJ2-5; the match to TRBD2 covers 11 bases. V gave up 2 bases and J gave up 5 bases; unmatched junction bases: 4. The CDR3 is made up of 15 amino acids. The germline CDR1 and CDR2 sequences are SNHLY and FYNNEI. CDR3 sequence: CASSELAGGVETQYF. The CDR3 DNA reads TGTGCCAGCAGTGAACTAGCGGGAGGAGTTGAGACCCAGTACTTC. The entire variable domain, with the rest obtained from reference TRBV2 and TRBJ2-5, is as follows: EPEVTQTPSHQVTQMGQEVILRCVPISNHLYFYWYRQILGQKVEFLVSFYNNEISEKSEIFDDQFSVERPDGSNFTLKIRSTKLEDSAMYFCASSELAGGVETQYFGPGTRLLVL.

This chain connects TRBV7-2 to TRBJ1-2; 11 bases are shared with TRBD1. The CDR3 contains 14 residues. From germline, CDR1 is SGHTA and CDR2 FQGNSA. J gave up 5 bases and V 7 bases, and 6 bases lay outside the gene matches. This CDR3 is CASMAGQGGYGYTF. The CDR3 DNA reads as TGTGCCAGCATGGCGGGACAGGGGGGATATGGCTACACCTTC. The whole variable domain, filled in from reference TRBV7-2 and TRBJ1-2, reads GAGVSQSPSNKVTEKGKDVELRCDPISGHTALYWYRQSLGQGLEFLIYFQGNSAPDKSGLPSDRFSAERTGGSVSTLTIQRTQQEDSAVYLCASMAGQGGYGYTFGSGTRLTVV.

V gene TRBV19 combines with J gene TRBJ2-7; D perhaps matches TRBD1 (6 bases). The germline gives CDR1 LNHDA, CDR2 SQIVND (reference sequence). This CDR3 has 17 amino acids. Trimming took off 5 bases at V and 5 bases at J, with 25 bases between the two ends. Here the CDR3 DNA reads TGTGCCAGTAGTCCTAGGAGGTCCTCCGCTGGGGGCGACGAGCAGTACTTC. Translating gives CASSPRRSSAGGDEQYF.

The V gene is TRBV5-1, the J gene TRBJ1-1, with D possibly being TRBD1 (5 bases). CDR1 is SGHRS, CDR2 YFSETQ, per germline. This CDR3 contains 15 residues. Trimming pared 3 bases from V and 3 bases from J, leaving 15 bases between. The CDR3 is CASSSPGLGDTEAFF. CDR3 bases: TGCGCCAGCAGCTCTCCGGGACTAGGGGACACTGAAGCTTTCTTT.

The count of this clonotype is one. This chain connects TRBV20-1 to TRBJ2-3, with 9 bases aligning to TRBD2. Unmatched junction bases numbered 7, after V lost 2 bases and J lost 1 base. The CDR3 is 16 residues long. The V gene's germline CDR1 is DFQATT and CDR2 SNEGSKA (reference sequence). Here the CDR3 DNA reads TGCAGTGCTAGAAGGTTCAAGCGGGAGGGCACAGATACGCAGTATTTT. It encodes CSARRFKREGTDTQYF.

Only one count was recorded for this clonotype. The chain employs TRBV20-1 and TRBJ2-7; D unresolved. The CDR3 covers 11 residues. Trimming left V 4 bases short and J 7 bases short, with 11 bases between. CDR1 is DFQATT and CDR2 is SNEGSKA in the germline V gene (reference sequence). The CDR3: CSANALVEQYV. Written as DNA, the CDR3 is TGCAGTGCTAACGCCCTGGTAGAGCAGTACGTC.

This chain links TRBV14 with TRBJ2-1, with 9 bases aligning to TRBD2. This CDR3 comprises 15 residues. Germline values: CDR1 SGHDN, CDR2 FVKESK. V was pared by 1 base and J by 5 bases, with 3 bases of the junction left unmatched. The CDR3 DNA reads TGTGCCAGCAGCCAAGCTCTAGCGGGGAACAATGAGCAGTTCTTC. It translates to CASSQALAGNNEQFF.

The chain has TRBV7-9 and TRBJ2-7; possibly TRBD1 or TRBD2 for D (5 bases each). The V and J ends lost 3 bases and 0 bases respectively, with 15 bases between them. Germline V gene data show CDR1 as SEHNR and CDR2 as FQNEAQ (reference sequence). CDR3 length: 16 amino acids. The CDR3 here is CASSFYRGTVSYEQYV. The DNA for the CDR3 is TGTGCCAGCAGCTTTTATCGAGGGACGGTCTCCTACGAGCAGTACGTC.

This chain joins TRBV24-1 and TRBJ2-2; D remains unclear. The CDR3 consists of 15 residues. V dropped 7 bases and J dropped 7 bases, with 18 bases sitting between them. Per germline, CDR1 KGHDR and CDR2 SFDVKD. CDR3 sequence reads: CATSDARSPFGELFF. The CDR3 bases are TGTGCCACCAGCGACGCCAGGAGCCCGTTCGGGGAGCTGTTTTTT.

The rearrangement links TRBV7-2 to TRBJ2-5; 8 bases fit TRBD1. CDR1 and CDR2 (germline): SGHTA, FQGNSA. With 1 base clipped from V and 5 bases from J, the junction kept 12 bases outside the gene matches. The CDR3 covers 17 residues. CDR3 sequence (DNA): TGTGCCAGCAGCTTAGGGGGGCCCGGACAGGGCCCGGAGACCCAGTACTTC. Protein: CASSLGGPGQGPETQYF.

This CDR3 reads CASSVEHGTGMTEAFF. As DNA, the CDR3 is TGTGCCAGCAGCGTCGAACACGGGACAGGGATGACTGAAGCTTTCTTT. This rearrangement joins TRBV7-9 to TRBJ1-1; 9 bases are a match to TRBD1. J was trimmed by 5 bases and V by 5 bases; bases with no gene match: 12. Germline assignment: CDR1 SEHNR and CDR2 FQNEAQ (reference sequence). CDR3 size: 16 residues.

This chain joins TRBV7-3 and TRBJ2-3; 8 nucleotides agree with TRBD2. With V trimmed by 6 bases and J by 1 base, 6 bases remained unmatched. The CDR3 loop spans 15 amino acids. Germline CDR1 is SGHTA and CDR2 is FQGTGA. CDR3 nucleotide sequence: TGTGCCAGCAGTTTAGCGGGGATTCGCACAGATACGCAGTATTTT. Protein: CASSLAGIRTDTQYF. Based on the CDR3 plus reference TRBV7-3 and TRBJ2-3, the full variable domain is GAGVSQTPSNKVTEKGKYVELRCDPISGHTALYWYRQSLGQGPEFLIYFQGTGAADDSGLPNDRFFAVRPEGSVSTLKIQRTERGDSAVYLCASSLAGIRTDTQYFGPGTRLTVL.

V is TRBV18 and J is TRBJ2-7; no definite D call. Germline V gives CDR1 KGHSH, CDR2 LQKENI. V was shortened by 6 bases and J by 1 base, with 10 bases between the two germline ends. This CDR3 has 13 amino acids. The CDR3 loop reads CASSGEISYEQYV. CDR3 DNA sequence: TGTGCCAGCTCTGGGGAAATATCCTACGAGCAGTACGTC.

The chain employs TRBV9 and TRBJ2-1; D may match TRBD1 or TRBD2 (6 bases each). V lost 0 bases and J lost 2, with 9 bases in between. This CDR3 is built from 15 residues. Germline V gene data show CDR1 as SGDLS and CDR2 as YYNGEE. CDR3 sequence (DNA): TGTGCCAGCAGCGTAGTGGGGGGCCCCTACAATGAGCAGTTCTTC. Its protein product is CASSVVGGPYNEQFF.

CDR3 sequence: CSVTLSGIEQFF. In DNA form, the CDR3 reads TGCAGCGTAACTTTATCGGGGATTGAGCAGTTCTTC. This chain links TRBV29-1 with TRBJ2-1; D perhaps matches TRBD2 (5 bases). The ends were cut back, 6 bases at V and 9 bases at J, with 15 bases in the middle. CDR3 size: 12 residues. Germline V gene sequence: CDR1 SQVTM, CDR2 ANQGSEA.

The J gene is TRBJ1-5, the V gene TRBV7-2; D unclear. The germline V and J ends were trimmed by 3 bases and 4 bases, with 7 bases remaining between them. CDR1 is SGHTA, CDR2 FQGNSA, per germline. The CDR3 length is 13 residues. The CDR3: CASSFQGNQPQHF. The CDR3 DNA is TGTGCCAGCAGCTTCCAAGGGAATCAGCCCCAGCATTTT.

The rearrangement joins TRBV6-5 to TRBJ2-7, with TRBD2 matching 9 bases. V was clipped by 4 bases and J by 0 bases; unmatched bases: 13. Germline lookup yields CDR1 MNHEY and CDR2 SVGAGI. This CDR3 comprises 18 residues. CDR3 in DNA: TGTGCCAGCAGTTCCCCACCCGCGCTAGCGGGATTCTCCTACGAGCAGTACGTC. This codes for CASSSPPALAGFSYEQYV.

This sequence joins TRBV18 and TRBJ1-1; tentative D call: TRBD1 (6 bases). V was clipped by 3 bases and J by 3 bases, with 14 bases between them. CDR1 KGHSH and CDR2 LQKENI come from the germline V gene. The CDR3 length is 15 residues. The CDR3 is CASSPRAGADTEAFF. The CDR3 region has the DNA TGTGCCAGCTCACCCCGGGCAGGGGCGGACACTGAAGCTTTCTTT.

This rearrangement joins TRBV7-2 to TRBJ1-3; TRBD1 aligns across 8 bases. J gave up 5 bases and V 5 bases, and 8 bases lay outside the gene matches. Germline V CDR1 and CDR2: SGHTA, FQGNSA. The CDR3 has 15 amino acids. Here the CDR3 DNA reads TGTGCCAGCAGCACAAGACAGGGGACCAGAAACACCATATATTTT. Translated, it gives CASSTRQGTRNTIYF.

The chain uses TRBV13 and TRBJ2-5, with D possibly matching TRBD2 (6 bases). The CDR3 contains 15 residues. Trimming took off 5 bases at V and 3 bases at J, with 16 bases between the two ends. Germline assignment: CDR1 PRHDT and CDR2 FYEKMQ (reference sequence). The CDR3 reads CASSPPGTFKETQYF. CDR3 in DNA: TGTGCCAGCAGCCCCCCCGGGACTTTTAAAGAGACCCAGTACTTC.